This T cell receptor (beta chain) was observed in a study of Ad26.COV2.S vaccination and SARS-CoV-2 variants. Study context: Donor was one of the participants in the Ad26.COV2.S arm of the COV1001 trial. Participants got Ad26.COV2.S intramuscularly, once or twice 56 days apart.

Regarding treatment: around 19 received Ad26.COV2.S at low or high dose, single or two shots; roughly five received placebo; per-sample allocation not given. The investigators took samples on day 63 after the first vaccine or placebo injection. Clones were sequenced by immunoSEQ multiplex PCR, and TCRdb holds only the in-frame ones, with some missing. The table records some 340,000 clones, 85% of them present only once. The material was peripheral blood, obtained in a trial of Ad26.COV2.S vaccine versus placebo. The sequence was collected from a person between 18 and 65 years old who received the Ad26.COV2.S COVID-19 vaccine or a placebo.

CDR3 DNA: TGCGCCAGCAGCTGGGAAATCGGGACAGGGGTGGCAGATACGCAGTATTTT. The encoded protein is CASSWEIGTGVADTQYF. The J gene is TRBJ2-3, the V gene TRBV5-1; 10 bases fit TRBD1. The ends lost 3 bases at V and 4 bases at J; junction bases unmatched: 11. Germline V lookup: CDR1 SGHRS, CDR2 YFSETQ. CDR3 size: 17 residues. The full variable domain, in which reference TRBV5-1 and TRBJ2-3 provide the parts outside the CDR3, is KAGVTQTPRYLIKTRGQQVTLSCSPISGHRSVSWYQQTPGQGLQFLFEYFSETQRNKGNFPGRFSGRQFSNSRSEMNVSTLELGDSALYLCASSWEIGTGVADTQYFGPGTRLTVL.